This T cell receptor (beta chain) was identified in a study of T cell responses to AZD1222 COVID-19 vaccine. Produced via immunoSEQ multiplex PCR; TCRdb's table is partial and in-frame only. The repertoire consists of around 89,000 clones, with about nine tenths occurring once and the leading ten covering around 6%. The table lists this clone with a count of one. Antigen unknown. Pooled in the analysis were second doses at about 4 or about 12 weeks. Whole-study findings and limits: There were mostly white British donors and more females than males, and clonal diversity was possibly underestimated. Spike as a whole was targeted by vaccine-associated CD4 TCRs, dominant at 160-218 and 743-854. AZD1222 recipients seropositive at baseline numbered only five or six.

The CDR3 is 14 residues long. Losses at the gene ends were 6 bases for V and 3 bases for J; bases not matched to a gene: 5. Germline V CDR1 and CDR2: SGHTA, FQGNSA. The sequence was collected from an adult who received the AZD1222 COVID-19 vaccine. Sequenced material: peripheral blood, taken 28 days after the second AZD1222 dose. J is TRBJ1-2 and V is TRBV7-2, with TRBD1 matching over 9 bases. The CDR3: CASSTGQGYYGYTF. In DNA, the CDR3 is TGTGCCAGCAGTACGGGACAGGGCTACTATGGCTACACCTTC.